Listed below are T cell receptor beta chains from one sample, sequenced in a study of shared clonotypes between healthy human individuals. The repertoire was sequenced with immunoSEQ multiplex PCR; TCRdb's copy has only in-frame clones and lacks some. There are over a million clones in the sample; roughly 96% occur only once, and over 1% lies in the top ten. Sequenced input: naive CD4+ T cells sorted from blood. The receptors stem from a young man in good health. The CDR3 runs from the conserved cysteine through the conserved F or W. Fields, in order: clone size, V gene, J gene, D gene, CDR3 protein, CDR3 DNA. D genes are given only for firm matches. The size field is filled for only some rows; it gives once, few, many or a size class.

-,TRBV27,TRBJ1-2,TRBD1,CASSPRRGRDYGYTF,TGTGCCAGCAGTCCCCGCAGGGGGCGAGACTATGGCTACACCTTC
-,TRBV2,TRBJ2-4,-,CASSEQGARGRNIQYF,TGTGCCAGCAGTGAGCAGGGGGCGCGCGGGAGAAACATTCAGTACTTC
-,TRBV5-1,TRBJ2-5,-,CASSLDAVQETQYF,TGCGCCAGCAGCTTGGATGCGGTACAAGAGACCCAGTACTTC
-,TRBV28,TRBJ2-7,-,CASTLSGRSSYEQYF,TGTGCCAGCACCCTAAGCGGGCGGAGCTCCTACGAGCAGTACTTC
-,TRBV5-1,TRBJ2-7,TRBD2,CASSLGAGGYYEQYF,TGCGCCAGCAGCTTGGGGGCGGGAGGGTACTACGAGCAGTACTTC
-,TRBV7-9,TRBJ1-2,-,CASSLVGNYGYTF,TGTGCCAGCAGCTTAGTAGGGAACTATGGCTACACCTTC
-,TRBV28,TRBJ1-1,-,CASNRPQNTEAFF,TGTGCCAGCAACCGACCCCAGAACACTGAAGCTTTCTTT
-,TRBV11-3,TRBJ2-1,-,CASSLAGRVSYNEQFF,TGTGCCAGCAGCTTAGCAGGCAGGGTCTCCTACAATGAGCAGTTCTTC
-,TRBV5-1,TRBJ2-7,-,CASSQSDYDYEQYF,TGCGCCAGCAGCCAGAGTGACTACGACTACGAGCAGTACTTC
few,TRBV29-1,TRBJ1-3,-,CSFTPTATGNTIYF,TGCAGCTTTACCCCTACAGCGACTGGAAACACCATATATTTT
-,TRBV5-1,TRBJ1-5,TRBD1,CASSEGQNNQPQHF,TGCGCCAGCAGCGAGGGACAGAACAATCAGCCCCAGCATTTT
-,TRBV5-4,TRBJ2-7,-,CASSPGVGGRGEQYF,TGTGCCAGCAGCCCCGGGGTCGGGGGCCGCGGTGAGCAGTACTTC
-,TRBV7-9,TRBJ2-7,-,CASSYSGVEYEQYF,TGTGCCAGCAGCTACAGTGGGGTAGAATACGAGCAGTACTTC
-,TRBV15,TRBJ2-1,TRBD2,CATSRDLAGEEQFF,TGTGCCACCAGCAGAGATCTGGCGGGAGAGGAGCAGTTCTTC
-,TRBV28,TRBJ1-2,TRBD1,CASSLFQQGAQVGYTF,TGTGCCAGCAGTTTATTCCAACAGGGGGCGCAGGTTGGCTACACCTTC
-,TRBV6-5,TRBJ2-7,-,CASSYSPQPQGYEQYF,TGTGCCAGCAGTTACTCCCCTCAACCACAGGGTTACGAGCAGTACTTC
-,TRBV5-4,TRBJ2-1,-,CASSLAAVSYNEQFF,TGTGCCAGCAGCTTGGCGGCAGTATCCTACAATGAGCAGTTCTTC
once,TRBV5-1,TRBJ2-7,-,CASSADSSNYEQYF,TGCGCCAGCAGCGCGGACAGTTCCAACTACGAGCAGTACTTC
-,TRBV28,TRBJ2-7,-,CASSFGLPYEQYF,TGTGCCAGCAGTTTCGGCTTACCCTACGAGCAGTACTTC
-,TRBV2,TRBJ1-4,-,CASRDNRASRIEKLFF,TGTGCCAGCAGGGATAACAGGGCATCAAGGATTGAAAAACTGTTTTTT
-,TRBV5-1,TRBJ1-4,-,CASSLAPRQKLFF,TGCGCCAGCAGCTTGGCGCCGCGGCAAAAACTGTTTTTT
-,TRBV20-1,TRBJ2-7,-,CSAGRGHEQYF,TGCAGTGCTGGCCGGGGTCACGAGCAGTACTTC